The entry below describes one T cell receptor (beta chain). Its antigen is currently unknown. The whole isolated RNA underwent reverse transcription, so sequencing captured expressed TCRB transcripts. Naive, central memory and regulatory T cell samples yielded a few million reads on average. Clones were read by immunoSEQ multiplex PCR, and TCRdb kept only the in-frame ones, dropping some. The data contain just under 150,000 clones, about an eighth of them singletons. The data are from a study of beta chain features in type 1 diabetes. V lost 8 bases, J lost 3 bases, and 10 bases lay in between. Germline assignment: CDR1 KGHSH and CDR2 LQKENI. CDR3 size: 12 residues. Overall study findings and caveats: TCRB CDR3 length was moderately but significantly reduced in all four CD4+ subsets of Type 1 diabetes patients. Patients showed naive, central memory and Treg TCRB repertoires that appeared more similar than those of healthy donors.

Heparinised blood was drawn once per donor, averaging approximately 100 mL. All sorted populations exceeded 95% purity. This sequence was found in a man aged 18-30 years with type 1 diabetes. The chain employs TRBV18 and TRBJ2-5, with D possibly TRBD1 on 5 matching bases. Sequencing input: central memory CD4+ T cells from blood. CDR3 sequence: CASLDTEETQYF. The CDR3 DNA is TGTGCCAGCCTGGACACGGAAGAGACCCAGTACTTC. Variable domain in full (rest from reference TRBV18 and TRBJ2-5): NAGVMQNPRHLVRRRGQEARLRCSPMKGHSHVYWYRQLPEEGLKFMVYLQKENIIDESGMPKERFSAEFPKEGPSILRIQQVVRGDSAAYFCASLDTEETQYFGPGTRLLVL.